What follows is one T cell receptor beta chain and its context. Assay used: immunoSEQ multiplex PCR; TCRdb lists only in-frame clones, some missing. Among approximately 2,000,000 clones listed, 85% to 95% were seen once. The sample belongs to a study of shared clonotypes between healthy human individuals. Sequenced input: naive CD4+ T cells from PBMCs. The subset: CD45RA+ positively selected. This clonotype originated in a man between 18 and 29 years old in good health. Some clones in this sample may be carry-over from other donors' samples.

CDR3 sequence (DNA): TGTGCCAGCAGCATCCCAGGGGGCACTGAAGCTTTCTTT. It translates to CASSIPGGTEAFF. This chain uses TRBV27 with TRBJ1-1; 7 nucleotides align to TRBD1. CDR3 length: 13 amino acids. Looked up from germline, CDR1 is MNHEY and CDR2 is SMNVEV (reference sequence). The trim removed 6 bases at V and 4 bases at J, leaving 5 bases unmatched.